Shown below are 25 T cell receptor beta chains from a single sample sequenced in a study of T cell changes during pregnancy in multiple sclerosis. Sequencing was performed with immunoSEQ multiplex PCR; in TCRdb, only in-frame clones are kept and a portion is missing. The data contain roughly 87,000 clones, 93% of them singletons. Here the sequenced sample was peripheral blood, taken in the third trimester of pregnancy. The receptor source for this set is a female donor in good health, enrolled as a control in a pregnancy study.

This clone was detected once. This chain links TRBV5-1 with TRBJ2-2; 8 bases fit TRBD1. CDR3 size: 15 residues. Per the germline V gene, CDR1 is SGHRS and CDR2 is YFSETQ. V dropped 2 bases and J dropped 3; count of bases not matched to a gene: 3. The CDR3 nucleotides are TGCGCCAGCAGCTTACAGGGGGGAGACACCGGGGAGCTGTTTTTT. It specifies CASSLQGGDTGELFF.

The chain has TRBV5-1 and TRBJ2-5; 7 positions agree with TRBD1. This CDR3 has 14 amino acids. With V trimmed by 0 bases and J by 2 bases, 1 base remained unmatched. Germline V gene lookup returns CDR1 SGHRS and CDR2 YFSETQ. The CDR3 bases are TGCGCCAGCAGCTTGGCACAGGGGCAAGAGACCCAGTACTTC. Translation: CASSLAQGQETQYF.

This sequence joins TRBV5-1 and TRBJ2-7, with D possibly being TRBD1 (5 bases). V was cut by 0 bases and J by 4 bases, with 14 bases left in between. From germline, CDR1 is SGHRS and CDR2 YFSETQ. This CDR3 is 15 amino acids long. The CDR3 DNA reads as TGCGCCAGCAGCTTGGAGCCTCAGGGTGGATACGAGCAGTACTTC. Translated: CASSLEPQGGYEQYF.

The chain couples TRBV4-1 to TRBJ2-7; TRBD2 aligns across 7 bases. There are 15 residues in the CDR3. Trimming cost V 3 bases and J 0 bases; bases outside gene matches: 5. Germline assignment: CDR1 MGHRA and CDR2 YSYEKL. DNA for the CDR3: TGCGCCAGCAGCCATCTAGCGGAGAGCTCCTACGAGCAGTACTTC. Its translation is CASSHLAESSYEQYF.

The chain is built from TRBV5-6 and TRBJ1-1; D gene uncertain. Trimming pared 6 bases from V and 7 bases from J, leaving 28 bases between. Looked up from germline, CDR1 is SGHDT and CDR2 is YYEEEE. This CDR3 is built from 17 residues. For the CDR3, the DNA is TGTGCCAGCAACCCCAAAAATCAGAGGAGGGATGGTAGTGAAGCTTTCTTT. Protein product: CASNPKNQRRDGSEAFF. The whole variable domain, remainder taken from reference TRBV5-6 and TRBJ1-1, is DAGVTQSPTHLIKTRGQQVTLRCSPKSGHDTVSWYQQALGQGPQFIFQYYEEEERQRGNFPDRFSGHQFPNYSSELNVNALLLGDSALYLCASNPKNQRRDGSEAFFGQGTRLTVV.

This chain joins TRBV5-1 and TRBJ1-1, with 9 bases fitting TRBD1. Germline loops: CDR1 SGHRS, CDR2 YFSETQ. There are 14 residues in the CDR3. V lost 8 bases and J lost 4; bases outside the gene matches: 9. In DNA, the CDR3 is TGCGCCAGTCGAGAGGGACAGGGTCTCACTGAAGCTTTCTTT. It encodes CASREGQGLTEAFF.

This rearrangement joins TRBV5-4 to TRBJ2-3; possibly TRBD2 for D (5 bases). The CDR3 is made up of 11 amino acids. V lost 4 bases and J lost 9, with 9 bases in between. Germline assignment: CDR1 SGHNT and CDR2 YYREEE (reference sequence). The CDR3 loop reads CASSQSGTQYF. The DNA of the CDR3 is TGTGCCAGCAGCCAGAGCGGAACGCAGTATTTT.

This chain connects TRBV19 to TRBJ1-1, with D possibly TRBD1 on 5 matching bases. This CDR3 region has 14 residues. Per germline, CDR1 LNHDA and CDR2 SQIVND (reference sequence). Trimming took 4 bases from V and 2 from J, leaving 11 bases between them. The CDR3: CASSTLGANTEAFF. Written as DNA, the CDR3 is TGTGCCAGTAGTACCCTAGGGGCAAACACTGAAGCTTTCTTT.

This chain joins TRBV27 and TRBJ2-1; D not resolved. Germline V CDR1 and CDR2: MNHEY, SMNVEV (reference sequence). The CDR3 totals 16 residues. The V end lost 6 bases, the J end lost 7 bases, and 22 bases lay between the germline ends. The CDR3 loop reads CASSGTEVQQVNEQFF. CDR3 in DNA: TGTGCCAGCAGCGGAACCGAAGTGCAGCAGGTTAATGAGCAGTTCTTC.

The chain is built from TRBV4-2 and TRBJ2-7; 9 nucleotides align to TRBD2. The CDR3 sequence is 15 residues long. Trimming cost V 3 bases and J 1 base; bases outside gene matches: 4. The germline V gene has CDR1 LGHNA and CDR2 YNFKEQ. The CDR3 spells CASSQTTSGSYEQYF. The CDR3, as DNA: TGTGCCAGCAGCCAGACGACTAGCGGTTCCTACGAGCAGTACTTC.

The chain has TRBV28 and TRBJ2-2, with a tentative D call TRBD2 (6 bases). The V and J ends lost 3 bases and 3 bases respectively, with 11 bases between them. The CDR3 covers 15 residues. Germline loops: CDR1 MDHEN, CDR2 SYDVKM. CDR3 loop: CASSLGGTDTGELFF. The CDR3 DNA sequence: TGTGCCAGCAGTTTGGGGGGTACGGACACCGGGGAGCTGTTTTTT.

The genes are TRBV19 and TRBJ1-1, with 10 nucleotides matching TRBD1. V was clipped by 8 bases and J by 0 bases; unmatched bases: 12. The CDR3 runs 17 residues. Germline V gene sequence: CDR1 LNHDA, CDR2 SQIVND (reference sequence). The CDR3 nucleotides are TGTGCCAGTGGCCGCGAGACAGGGGGCTACCTGAACACTGAAGCTTTCTTT. Translated, it gives CASGRETGGYLNTEAFF.

The J gene is TRBJ2-1, the V gene TRBV7-2; maybe TRBD2 (6 bases). V lost 1 base to trimming and J lost 3 bases, with 10 bases between them. The germline V gene encodes CDR1 SGHTA and CDR2 FQGNSA. The CDR3 covers 15 residues. CDR3 DNA sequence: TGTGCCAGCAGCTTAGGGGATAGCGGCTACAATGAGCAGTTCTTC. This sequence encodes CASSLGDSGYNEQFF.

The CDR3, as DNA: TGTGCCAGCAGTTACCTCAATCAGCCCCAGCATTTT. It translates to CASSYLNQPQHF. The chain links TRBV6-6 to TRBJ1-5; no clear D. V was clipped by 2 bases and J by 3 bases, with 2 bases between them. This CDR3 has 12 residues. Germline-derived CDR1 and CDR2 are MNHNY and SVGAGI (reference sequence).

This rearrangement joins TRBV5-5 to TRBJ1-3, with TRBD1 as a possible D gene (6 bases). Germline CDR1 and CDR2: SGHKS and YYEKEE (reference sequence). Trimming pared 4 bases from V and 1 base from J, leaving 9 bases between. This CDR3 spans 14 amino acids. For the CDR3, the DNA is TGTGCCAGCAGCCTGGGGGCATCTGGAAACACCATATATTTT. The encoded protein is CASSLGASGNTIYF.

This sequence joins TRBV11-3 and TRBJ2-7, with a weak D call TRBD2 (5 bases). The CDR3 covers 14 residues. Trimming took 5 bases from V and 3 from J, leaving 14 bases between them. Per germline, CDR1 SGHNT and CDR2 YENEEA. The CDR3 region is CASSPRAGGYEQYF. DNA for the CDR3: TGTGCCAGCAGCCCTAGGGCGGGCGGCTACGAGCAGTACTTC.

V and J are TRBV6-5 and TRBJ2-7; no clear D. The CDR3 is 11 residues long. Germline V CDR1 and CDR2: MNHEY, SVGAGI. V lost 5 bases, J lost 1 base, and 3 bases lay in between. The CDR3 reads CASSQSYEQYF. In DNA form, the CDR3 reads TGTGCCAGCAGTCAATCCTACGAGCAGTACTTC.

This clone appeared a single time. This chain uses TRBV5-1 with TRBJ2-5; 11 bases align to TRBD2. J gave up 2 bases and V 5 bases, and 5 bases lay outside the gene matches. The length of the CDR3 is 15 residues. Germline V gene data show CDR1 as SGHRS and CDR2 as YFSETQ. Here the CDR3 reads CASRDGTSGQETQYF. CDR3 DNA: TGCGCCAGCAGGGACGGGACTAGCGGACAAGAGACCCAGTACTTC.

The CDR3 DNA follows: TGTGCCAGCAGTTGGTCGGACAGGCCTGGCTACGAGCAGTACTTC. It translates to CASSWSDRPGYEQYF. The chain uses TRBV6-5 and TRBJ2-7, with TRBD1 matching over 7 bases. The CDR3 sequence is 15 residues long. The germline V gene encodes CDR1 MNHEY and CDR2 SVGAGI. With V trimmed by 4 bases and J by 3 bases, 9 bases remained unmatched.

CDR3 protein: CASSLIGDEQYF. CDR3 nucleotide sequence: TGTGCCAGCAGCTTAATCGGTGACGAGCAGTACTTC. The chain employs TRBV13 and TRBJ2-7; D not resolved. The ends were cut back, 2 bases at V and 5 bases at J, with 7 bases in the middle. The CDR3 has 12 residues. Germline loops: CDR1 PRHDT, CDR2 FYEKMQ (reference sequence). The full variable domain, in which reference TRBV13 and TRBJ2-7 provide the parts outside the CDR3, is AAGVIQSPRHLIKEKRETATLKCYPIPRHDTVYWYQQGPGQDPQFLISFYEKMQSDKGSIPDRFSAQQFSDYHSELNMSSLELGDSALYFCASSLIGDEQYFGPGTRLTVT.

The chain is built from TRBV5-1 and TRBJ1-1; 11 nucleotides match TRBD1. The germline V gene has CDR1 SGHRS and CDR2 YFSETQ. The CDR3 loop spans 15 amino acids. The junction had 5 bases not matched to a gene; V was cut back by 4 bases and J by 3 bases. The CDR3 spells CASSLGTGGDTEAFF. The CDR3 DNA reads as TGCGCCAGCAGCCTAGGGACAGGGGGGGACACTGAAGCTTTCTTT.

As concerns this clone: One junction end does not reproduce the germline sequence, and a read error may be involved. The gene calls are TRBV15 and TRBJ2-3; 10 positions agree with TRBD2. The CDR3 runs to 14 residues. Germline V gene lookup returns CDR1 LNHNV and CDR2 YYDKDF (reference sequence). CDR3 residues: CASSGSGRVDTQYF. Written as DNA, the CDR3 is TGTGCCTCCAGTGGGAGCGGGAGGGTAGATACGCAGTATTTT.

The V gene is TRBV18, the J gene TRBJ1-2; D not certain. V lost 2 bases and J lost 2, with 6 bases in between. There are 13 residues in the CDR3. The germline CDR1 and CDR2 sequences are KGHSH and LQKENI. The CDR3 DNA reads TGTGCCAGCTCACCAGAACACAACTATGGCTACACCTTC. Residues: CASSPEHNYGYTF.

The rearrangement joins TRBV6-1 to TRBJ1-2, with D maybe TRBD1 (5 bases). Per the germline V gene, CDR1 is MNHNS and CDR2 is SASEGT. Between the trimmed V and J ends, which lost 6 bases and 2 bases, there was a span of 10 bases. The CDR3 runs 13 residues. The CDR3 coding sequence is TGTGCCAGCAGCGTGACAGTAAACTATGGCTACACCTTC. It specifies CASSVTVNYGYTF.

The chain couples TRBV11-2 to TRBJ2-6, with a possible D match to TRBD2 (6 bases). Germline CDR1 SGHAT, CDR2 FQNNGV. V was trimmed by 1 base and J by 4 bases, leaving 14 bases between them. The CDR3 is 17 residues long. This CDR3 reads CASSLGGGARGANVLTF. The CDR3 DNA reads as TGTGCCAGCAGCTTAGGAGGCGGGGCCAGGGGGGCCAACGTCCTGACTTTC.